These 7 T cell receptor beta chains came from one sample sequenced in a study of early T cells in non-severe SARS-CoV-2 infection. TCRdb analysed the 5' RACE reads with MiXCR anew, one entry per CDR3 protein. The table has 25,000 to 30,000 distinct CDR3 sequences, about 5% seen once. What was sequenced was whole blood. The receptor source for this set is an adult who was a healthcare worker with PCR-confirmed SARS-CoV-2 infection or an uninfected control (not recorded which).

This clonotype has ten or more counts. The rearrangement joins TRBV13 to TRBJ2-7; 9 nucleotides agree with TRBD2. Germline assignment: CDR1 PRHDT and CDR2 FYEKMQ (reference sequence). Trimming at V came to 1 base and at J to 4 bases, leaving 14 bases not matched to a gene. The CDR3 has 18 residues. The CDR3 sequence: CASSLALGFSGSVYEQYF. The DNA for the CDR3 is TGTGCCAGCAGCTTAGCCCTTGGGTTTAGCGGGAGTGTTTACGAGCAGTACTTC. Supplemented by reference TRBV13 and TRBJ2-7, the full variable domain reads AAGVIQSPRHLIKEKRETATLKCYPIPRHDTVYWYQQGPGQDPQFLISFYEKMQSDKGSIPDRFSAQQFSDYHSELNMSSLELGDSALYFCASSLALGFSGSVYEQYFGPGTRLTVT.

V and J are TRBV7-8 and TRBJ1-1, with D unclear. CDR1 SGHVS and CDR2 FQNEAQ come from the germline V gene. V lost 3 bases and J lost 0, with 5 bases in between. CDR3 size: 13 residues. The CDR3 DNA reads TGTGCCAGCAGCTTCCAGCTGAACACTGAAGCTTTCTTT. This encodes CASSFQLNTEAFF.

This clonotype has just a few counts. The rearrangement joins TRBV2 to TRBJ1-2, with a tentative D call TRBD1 (6 bases). CDR3 length equals 14 residues. Trimming shortened V by 4 bases and J by 5 bases, and 14 bases separated the two germline ends. Germline CDR1 and CDR2: SNHLY and FYNNEI. As DNA, the CDR3 is TGTGCCAGCAGTGCCATGGACAGAAAATATGGCTACACCTTC. Translated, it gives CASSAMDRKYGYTF.

This clonotype was detected many times. The J gene is TRBJ2-7, the V gene TRBV28; D possibly corresponds to TRBD1 (6 bases). Germline V gene data show CDR1 as MDHEN and CDR2 as SYDVKM. Trimming stripped 6 bases from V and 2 bases from J, with 11 bases between. CDR3 length: 13 amino acids. CDR3 nucleotide sequence: TGTGCCAGCAGCGTAGGGGGAACCTACGAGCAGTACTTC. Translating gives CASSVGGTYEQYF.

The chain combines TRBV10-3 with TRBJ2-1, with D tentatively TRBD1 (6 bases). This CDR3 contains 11 residues. Looked up from germline, CDR1 is ENHRY and CDR2 is SYGVKD. Trimming removed 8 bases from V and 11 bases from J, with 13 bases in between. The CDR3 region is CAIGSTGQQFF. DNA for the CDR3: TGTGCCATCGGCTCGACAGGCCAGCAGTTCTTC.

The rearrangement joins TRBV19 to TRBJ2-3; TRBD1 aligns across 9 bases. The CDR3 length is 15 residues. Germline assignment: CDR1 LNHDA and CDR2 SQIVND (reference sequence). J gave up 0 bases and V 7 bases, and 5 bases lay outside the gene matches. CDR3 nucleotides: TGTGCCAGTAAGGACAGGGGACGAAGCACAGATACGCAGTATTTT. Its protein product is CASKDRGRSTDTQYF.

This clonotype was detected ten times or more. The rearrangement joins TRBV4-3 to TRBJ2-7; 7 bases are shared with TRBD1. The CDR3 is made up of 15 amino acids. Germline lookup yields CDR1 LGHNA and CDR2 YSLEER. V lost 1 base, J lost 0 bases, and 3 bases stayed unmatched. The chain's CDR3 is CASSQGQGHSYEQYF. CDR3 nucleotide sequence: TGCGCCAGCAGCCAAGGACAGGGTCACTCCTACGAGCAGTACTTC.